This T cell receptor beta chain was sequenced in a study of spatial heterogeneity in lung cancer. For the study at large: The correlation between TCR transcript counts in tumor regions and a T cell module score from matched bulk RNA-seq was strong.

Study-level findings and limits: Coverage estimated for tumor T cells reached approximately 7% for alpha chains and roughly 13% for beta chains. It was found that expanded intratumoral alpha and beta TCR counts tracked tumor mutation counts.

This clonotype was counted at least ten times. The antigen remains unidentified. Time point defined: sample taken at primary tumor resection. Extraction of whole RNA from tumor, nontumor lung or frozen PBMC preceded unsorted sequencing. TCRdb redid the calling of the 5' RACE reads with MiXCR, one entry per CDR3 protein. The table has about 20,000 distinct CDR3 sequences, 4.5% to 7% seen once. V shed 0 bases, J shed 7 bases, and the junction held 5 bases outside the gene matches. The CDR3 extends over 15 amino acids. CDR1 is MNHNY, CDR2 SVGAGI, per germline (reference sequence). The TCR originated in a female donor with early-stage non-small cell lung cancer. The rearrangement uses TRBV6-6 and TRBJ2-7; TRBD1 aligns across 11 bases. Sequenced here: lung tumor tissue, sampled at surgery. CDR3 amino acids: CASSYSDRGLREQYF. Written as DNA, the CDR3 is TGTGCCAGCAGTTACTCGGACAGGGGGCTTAGGGAGCAGTACTTC.